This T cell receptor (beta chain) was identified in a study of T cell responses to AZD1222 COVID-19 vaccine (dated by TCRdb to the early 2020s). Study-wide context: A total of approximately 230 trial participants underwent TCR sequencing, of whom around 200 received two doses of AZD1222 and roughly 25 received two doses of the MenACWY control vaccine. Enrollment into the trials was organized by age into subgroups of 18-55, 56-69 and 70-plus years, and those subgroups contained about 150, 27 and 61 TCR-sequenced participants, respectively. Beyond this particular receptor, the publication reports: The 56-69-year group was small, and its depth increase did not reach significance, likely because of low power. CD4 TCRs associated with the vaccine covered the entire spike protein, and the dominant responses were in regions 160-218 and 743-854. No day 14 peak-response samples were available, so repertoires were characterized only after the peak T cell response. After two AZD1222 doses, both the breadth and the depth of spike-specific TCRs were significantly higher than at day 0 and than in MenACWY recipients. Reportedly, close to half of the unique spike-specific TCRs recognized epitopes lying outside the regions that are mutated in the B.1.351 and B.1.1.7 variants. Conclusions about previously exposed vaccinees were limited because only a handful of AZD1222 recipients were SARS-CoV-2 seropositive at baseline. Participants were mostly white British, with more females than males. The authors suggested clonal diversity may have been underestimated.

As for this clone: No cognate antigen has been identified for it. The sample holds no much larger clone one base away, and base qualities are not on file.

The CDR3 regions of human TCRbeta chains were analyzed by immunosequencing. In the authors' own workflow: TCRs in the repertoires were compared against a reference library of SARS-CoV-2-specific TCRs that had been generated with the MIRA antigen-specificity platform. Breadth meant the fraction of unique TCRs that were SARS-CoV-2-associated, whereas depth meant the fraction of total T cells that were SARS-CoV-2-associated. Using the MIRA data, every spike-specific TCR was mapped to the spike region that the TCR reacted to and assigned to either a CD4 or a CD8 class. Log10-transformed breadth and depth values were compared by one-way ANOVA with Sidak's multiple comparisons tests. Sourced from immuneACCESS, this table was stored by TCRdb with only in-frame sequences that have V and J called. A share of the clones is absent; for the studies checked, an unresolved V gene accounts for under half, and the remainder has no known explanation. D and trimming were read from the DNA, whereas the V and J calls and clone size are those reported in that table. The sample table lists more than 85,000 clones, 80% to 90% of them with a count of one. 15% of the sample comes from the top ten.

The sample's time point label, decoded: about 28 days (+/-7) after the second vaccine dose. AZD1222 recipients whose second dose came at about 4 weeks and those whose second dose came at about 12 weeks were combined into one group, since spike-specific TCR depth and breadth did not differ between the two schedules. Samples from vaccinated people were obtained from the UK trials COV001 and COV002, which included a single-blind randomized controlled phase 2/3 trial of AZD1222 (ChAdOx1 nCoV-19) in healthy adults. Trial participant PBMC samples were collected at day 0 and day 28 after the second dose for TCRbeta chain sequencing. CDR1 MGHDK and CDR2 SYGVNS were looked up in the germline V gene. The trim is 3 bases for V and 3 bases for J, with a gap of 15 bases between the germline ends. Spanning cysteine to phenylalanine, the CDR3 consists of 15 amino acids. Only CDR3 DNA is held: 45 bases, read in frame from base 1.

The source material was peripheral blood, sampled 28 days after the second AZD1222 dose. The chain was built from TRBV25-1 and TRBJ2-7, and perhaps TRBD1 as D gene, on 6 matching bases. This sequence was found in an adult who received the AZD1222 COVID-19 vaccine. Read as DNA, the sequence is TGTGCCAGCAGTGACCAACCGACAGGAATCTACGAGCAGTACTTC. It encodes CASSDQPTGIYEQYF.